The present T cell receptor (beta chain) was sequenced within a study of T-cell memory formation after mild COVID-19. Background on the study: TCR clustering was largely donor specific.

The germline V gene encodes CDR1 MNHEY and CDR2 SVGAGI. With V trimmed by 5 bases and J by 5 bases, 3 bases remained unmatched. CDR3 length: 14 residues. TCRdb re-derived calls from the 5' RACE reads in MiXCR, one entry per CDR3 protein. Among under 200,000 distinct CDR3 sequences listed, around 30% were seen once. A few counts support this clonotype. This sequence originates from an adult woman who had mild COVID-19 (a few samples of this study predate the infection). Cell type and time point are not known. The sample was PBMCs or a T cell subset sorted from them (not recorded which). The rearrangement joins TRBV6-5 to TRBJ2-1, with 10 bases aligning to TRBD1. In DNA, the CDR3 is TGTGCCAGCAGTAGGGACAGGGGAAACAATGAGCAGTTCTTC. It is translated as CASSRDRGNNEQFF.